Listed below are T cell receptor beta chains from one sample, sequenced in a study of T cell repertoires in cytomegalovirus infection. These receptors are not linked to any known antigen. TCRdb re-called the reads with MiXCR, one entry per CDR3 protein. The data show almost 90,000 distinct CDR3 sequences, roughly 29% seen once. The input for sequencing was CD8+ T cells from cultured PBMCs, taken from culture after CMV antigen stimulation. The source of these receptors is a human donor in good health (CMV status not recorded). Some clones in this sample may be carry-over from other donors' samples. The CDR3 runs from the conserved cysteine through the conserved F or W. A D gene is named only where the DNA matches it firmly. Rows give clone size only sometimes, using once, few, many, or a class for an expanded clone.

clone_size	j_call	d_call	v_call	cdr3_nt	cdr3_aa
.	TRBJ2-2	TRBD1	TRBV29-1	TGCAGCATACTGACAGGGGCGAACACCGGGGAGCTGTTTTTT	CSILTGANTGELFF
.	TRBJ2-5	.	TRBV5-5	TGTGCCAGCAGCTTCGTTATTGGGGGAGAGACCCAGTACTTC	CASSFVIGGETQYF
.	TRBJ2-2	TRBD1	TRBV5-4	TGTGCCAGCAGCCCGACAGGGGTTAACACCGGGGAGCTGTTTTTT	CASSPTGVNTGELFF
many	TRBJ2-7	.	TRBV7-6	TGTGCCAGCAGCTTATGGCAGGGACCCTCCTACGAGCAGTACTTC	CASSLWQGPSYEQYF
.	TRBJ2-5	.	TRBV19	TGTGCCAGTAGTATAGGTCAGGGGATAGAGACCCAGTACTTC	CASSIGQGIETQYF
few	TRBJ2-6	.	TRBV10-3	TGTGCCATCAGCCCCGATCATTCTGGGGCCAACGTCCTGACTTTC	CAISPDHSGANVLTF
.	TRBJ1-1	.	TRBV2	TGTGCCAGCAGGGCCGGGTTCGGGACTGAAGCTTTCTTT	CASRAGFGTEAFF
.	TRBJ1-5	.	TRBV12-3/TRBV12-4	TGTGCCAGCAGTTTACCTGGGCAGCCCCAGCATTTT	CASSLPGQPQHF
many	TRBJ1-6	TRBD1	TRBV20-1	TGCAGTGCGCGCGGGACAGGGTATAATTCACCCCTCCACTTT	CSARGTGYNSPLHF
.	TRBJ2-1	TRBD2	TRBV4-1	TGCGCCAGCAGCCAAGTCCCCCTAGCGGGGGGGCCCAATGAGCAGTTCTTC	CASSQVPLAGGPNEQFF
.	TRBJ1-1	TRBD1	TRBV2	TGTGCCAGAGCAGGGAAACCGGGACAGGGGACCATGAACACTGAAGCTTTCTTT	CARAGKPGQGTMNTEAFF
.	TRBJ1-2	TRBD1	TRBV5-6	TGTGCCAGCAGCTTAACGGGACAGGAGACCCCCTACTATGGCTACACCTTC	CASSLTGQETPYYGYTF
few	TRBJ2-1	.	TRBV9	TGTGCCAGCAGCGTAGGCGGGGGCGATGAGCAGTTCTTC	CASSVGGGDEQFF
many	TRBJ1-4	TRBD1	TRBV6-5	TGTGCCAGCAGGACAGGGGGCCCTAATGAAAAACTGTTTTTT	CASRTGGPNEKLFF
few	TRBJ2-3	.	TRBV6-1	TGTGCCAGCAGTGAAGGGACAATGACAGATACGCAGTATTTT	CASSEGTMTDTQYF